This T cell receptor beta chain was obtained from a study of tumor and adjacent non-tumor tissue in lung cancer. A modified ARM-PCR protocol with three rounds of nested PCR amplified TCRbeta. TCRdb re-called the multiplex PCR reads with MiXCR, one entry per CDR3 protein. There are 200,000 to 250,000 distinct CDR3 sequences in the sample; around 71% occur only once, and about 23% lies in the top ten. This clonotype was seen repeatedly, ten times or more. RNA was extracted from bulk tissue without any cell sorting. The germline CDR1 and CDR2 sequences are SGHAT and FQNNGV. V was trimmed by 1 base and J by 5 bases, leaving 12 bases between them. CDR3 length equals 14 residues.

The clonotype comes from a man aged 55-75 years with non-small cell lung cancer. J is TRBJ2-7 and V is TRBV11-2; D is unclear. The specimen sequenced was lung tumor tissue. CDR3 sequence (DNA): TGTGCCAGCAGCTTAGGCCCGCTCGTGGACGAGCAGTACTTC. Protein sequence: CASSLGPLVDEQYF.